This paragraph covers one T cell receptor beta chain sequence. Its antigen is not known. This record belongs to a study of cytomegalovirus exposure and HLA in healthy donors. Study-wide context: Roughly 80 million unique TCRs from HLA-typed donors made up an early data release. Findings and caveats of the study: Later genetic work tied a missense DCLRE1C variant to beta-chain V and J trimming. Earlier analysis found most TCR beta V segments productive about 87% or about 30% of the time. Reportedly, diagnosis of cytomegalovirus status by the classifier showed high specificity and sensitivity.

V was pared by 5 bases and J by 7 bases, with 4 bases of the junction left unmatched. Per the germline V gene, CDR1 is SGHVS and CDR2 is FNYEAQ. The CDR3 length is 14 residues. The PCR made use of 60 Vbeta and 13 Jbeta primers. Some clones are missing from TCRdb's copy, which holds only in-frame ones; the method was immunoSEQ multiplex PCR. The listing contains around 210,000 clones. Sequencing was done on a sample of PBMCs. The chain uses TRBV7-6 and TRBJ1-6; 8 nucleotides agree with TRBD1. This receptor was identified in a woman aged 25 to 39 in good health and CMV-seropositive. The CDR3 here is CASSMGQDNSPLHF. The CDR3 nucleotides are TGTGCCAGCAGCATGGGACAGGACAATTCACCCCTCCACTTT.